The following is a T cell receptor (beta chain) sequence with its context. The data belong to a study of blood T cell repertoires in COVID-19. About the study: COVID-19 samples collected from the United States, Italy and Spain covered acute and convalescent phases.

With V trimmed by 4 bases and J by 7 bases, 7 bases remained unmatched. This CDR3 is 16 amino acids long. CDR1 and CDR2 from the germline V gene are KGHDR and SFDVKD. Under the authors' procedure: Counts of nucleated cells, estimated from reference gene primer amplification, were obtained. Method: immunoSEQ multiplex PCR; TCRdb's copy keeps in-frame clones and lacks some. The D gene and trimming were derived from the DNA, and the V and J assignments and clone size from that table. The repertoire holds about 200,000 clones, with 60% to 85% as singletons. The genes are TRBV24-1 and TRBJ2-1; 12 nucleotides line up with TRBD2. The sequenced material came from peripheral blood. This clonotype was sampled from a woman in her 70s with acute or convalescent COVID-19. The CDR3 sequence is CATSDTLAGGGNEQFF. The CDR3 region has the DNA TGTGCCACCAGTGACACACTAGCGGGAGGTGGTAATGAGCAGTTCTTC.